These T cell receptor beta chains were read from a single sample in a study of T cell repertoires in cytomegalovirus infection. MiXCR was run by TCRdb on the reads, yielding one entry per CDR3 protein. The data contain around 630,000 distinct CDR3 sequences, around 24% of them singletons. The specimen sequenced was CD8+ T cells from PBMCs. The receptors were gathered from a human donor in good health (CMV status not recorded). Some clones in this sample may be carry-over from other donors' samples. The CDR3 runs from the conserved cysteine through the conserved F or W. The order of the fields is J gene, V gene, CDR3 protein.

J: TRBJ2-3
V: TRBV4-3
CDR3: CASSQDQPGGYEDTQYF

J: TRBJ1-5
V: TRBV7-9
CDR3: CASSGSGTGKEQPQHF

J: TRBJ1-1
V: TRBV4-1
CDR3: CASSQDGHPANTEAFF

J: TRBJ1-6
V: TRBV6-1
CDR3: CASSTGAISPLHF

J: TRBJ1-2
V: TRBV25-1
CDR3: CASSDFQAFYGYTF

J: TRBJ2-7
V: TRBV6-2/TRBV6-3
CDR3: CASSQGFYEQYF

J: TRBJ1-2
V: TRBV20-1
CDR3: CSARDKGSGHYGYTF

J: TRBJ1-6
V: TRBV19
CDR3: CASRDRNSPLHF

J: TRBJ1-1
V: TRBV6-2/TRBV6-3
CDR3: CASSYSTAEAFF

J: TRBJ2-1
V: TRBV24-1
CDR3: CTTGASGGSENEQFF

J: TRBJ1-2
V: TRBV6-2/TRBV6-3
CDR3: CASSYSVYSLRRQDYGYTF

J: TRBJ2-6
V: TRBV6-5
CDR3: CASRGRTGSTPGANVLTF

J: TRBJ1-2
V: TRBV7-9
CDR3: CASGEHYGYTF

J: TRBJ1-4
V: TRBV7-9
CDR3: CASTPGHPWETNEKLFF

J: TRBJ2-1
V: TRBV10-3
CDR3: CAIPGTGGNEQFF

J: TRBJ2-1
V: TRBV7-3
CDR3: CASSTTGPNGEQFF

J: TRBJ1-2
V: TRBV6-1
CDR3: CASSEQGTLGYTF

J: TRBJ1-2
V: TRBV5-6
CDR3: CASSFGNGVDYGYTF

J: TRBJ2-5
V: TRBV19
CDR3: CASSRSGGAEETQYF

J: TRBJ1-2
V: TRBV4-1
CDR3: CASSQVATGGLNYGYTF

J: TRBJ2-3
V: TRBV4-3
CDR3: CASSQDGTDTQYF

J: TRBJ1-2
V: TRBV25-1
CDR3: CASSEWEQFYGYTF

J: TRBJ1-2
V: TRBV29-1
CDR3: CSVDSGVNYGYTF

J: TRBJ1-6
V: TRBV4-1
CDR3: CASSQESDSNSPLHF

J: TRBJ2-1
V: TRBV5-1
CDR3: CASTPWAVGLGKEAYNEQFF

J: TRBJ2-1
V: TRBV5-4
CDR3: CASSPGTGDADEQFF

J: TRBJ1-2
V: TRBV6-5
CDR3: CASSSGTGPANYGYTF

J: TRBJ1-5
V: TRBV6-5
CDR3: CAVGQPQHF

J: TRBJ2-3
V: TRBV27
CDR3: CASSPGLAGVTDTQYF

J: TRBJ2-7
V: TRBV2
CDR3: CASSVVGLSYEQYF

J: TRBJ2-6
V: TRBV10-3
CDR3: CAISGRTGKVANVLTF

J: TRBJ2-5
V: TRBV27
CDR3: CASSLFEGRQETQYF

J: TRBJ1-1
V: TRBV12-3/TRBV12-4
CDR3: CASSFGTNTEAFF

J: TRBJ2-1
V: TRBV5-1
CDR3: CASLGTGRYEQFF

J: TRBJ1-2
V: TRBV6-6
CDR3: CASSYSGVECTF

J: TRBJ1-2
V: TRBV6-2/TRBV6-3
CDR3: CASGRGGLGYTF

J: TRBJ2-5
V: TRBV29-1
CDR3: CSVGGQLYQETQYF

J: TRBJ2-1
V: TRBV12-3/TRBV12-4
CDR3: CASRTGTSGEYNEQFF

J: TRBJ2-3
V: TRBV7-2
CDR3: CASSLGSPTDTQYF

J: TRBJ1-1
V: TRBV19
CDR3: CASSIGRYNTEAFF